Detailed here is one T cell receptor beta chain. This entry comes from a study of blood T cell repertoires in COVID-19. On the study more broadly: Samples came from the United States, Italy and Spain, spanning acute and convalescent COVID-19.

Per the study methods: Reference gene primer amplification gave estimated nucleated cell counts. Clones were sequenced by immunoSEQ multiplex PCR, and TCRdb holds only the in-frame ones, with some missing. Clone size and V and J calls were adopted from that table, with D and trimming inferred from the DNA. Altogether 130,000 or so clones are present, about 91% being singletons, with the ten largest covering about 1.6%. Sequencing was carried out using peripheral blood. This TCR derives from a woman aged 55-69 years with acute or convalescent COVID-19.

The DNA for the CDR3 is TGCAGTGCTAGTCAGGGGGCGAATAGCTATGGCTACACCTTC. Encoded protein: CSASQGANSYGYTF. The chain employs TRBV20-1 and TRBJ1-2, with 8 bases lining up with TRBD1. The V segment lost 3 bases and the J segment 4 bases; nucleotides outside the gene matches: 7. This CDR3 is built from 14 residues. Germline CDR1 and CDR2: DFQATT and SNEGSKA (reference sequence).